This record covers a single T cell receptor beta chain. As processed by the authors: Estimated nucleated cell counts came from reference gene primer amplification. The assay was immunoSEQ multiplex PCR, and TCRdb's table has in-frame clones only and misses some. Clone size and V and J calls were adopted from that table, with D and trimming inferred from the DNA. The sample yields roughly 220,000 clones, roughly 86% seen once. The CDR3 sequence is 16 residues long. CDR1 is SGHRS and CDR2 is YFSETQ in the germline V gene. The V and J ends lost 4 bases and 4 bases, in that order; junction bases with no gene match: 13. The data stem from a study of blood T cell repertoires in COVID-19. At the level of the study: Donors in the United States, Italy and Spain gave samples during acute or convalescent COVID-19. PBMCs, B-cell-depleted T cells, or T cells were the source of the cDNA or gDNA that made up the material.

The chain links TRBV5-1 to TRBJ1-1; TRBD1 matches 7 bases. Sequenced sample: peripheral blood. The receptor's source is a man aged 55 to 70 with acute or convalescent COVID-19. The CDR3 here is CASSPRNRQGGTEAFF. CDR3 nucleotide sequence: TGCGCCAGCAGCCCGAGGAATAGACAGGGAGGCACTGAAGCTTTCTTT.